The 32 T cell receptor beta chains below come from one sample, sequenced in a study of T-cell memory formation after mild COVID-19. MiXCR, run by TCRdb on the 5' RACE reads, gives a single entry per CDR3 protein. The sample has approximately 260,000 distinct CDR3 sequences; about a sixth are singletons. The sequenced sample was PBMCs or a T cell subset sorted from them (not recorded which). The receptors were gathered from a man younger than 35 who had mild COVID-19 (a few samples of this study predate the infection). Cell type and time point are not known.

V and J are TRBV4-1 and TRBJ2-7; 9 nucleotides match TRBD2. Germline loops: CDR1 MGHRA, CDR2 YSYEKL. This CDR3 is built from 15 residues. V shed 2 bases, J shed 1 base, and the junction held 3 bases outside the gene matches. The CDR3 loop is CASSQLAGSSYEQYV. CDR3 nucleotide sequence: TGCGCCAGCAGCCAACTAGCGGGGAGTTCCTACGAGCAGTACGTC.

This clonotype was picked up a small number of times. The chain is built from TRBV29-1 and TRBJ2-7; 14 nucleotides agree with TRBD2. Germline lookup yields CDR1 SQVTM and CDR2 ANQGSEA. This CDR3 is 15 amino acids long. The V and J ends lost 1 base and 4 bases, in that order; junction bases with no gene match: 3. The CDR3 here is CSVEVGTSGGYEQYF. CDR3 in DNA: TGCAGCGTTGAAGTCGGGACTAGCGGGGGATACGAGCAGTACTTC.

This clonotype came up a few times. The chain employs TRBV7-6 and TRBJ2-7, with TRBD1 identical over 10 bases. The CDR3 covers 16 residues. The trim removed 5 bases at V and 2 bases at J, leaving 9 bases unmatched. In germline, CDR1 is SGHVS, CDR2 FNYEAQ. For the CDR3, the DNA is TGTGCCAGCAGCCCATCCAAGGGACAGGGGACCTACGAGCAGTACTTC. Translation gives CASSPSKGQGTYEQYF. The whole variable domain, filled in from reference TRBV7-6 and TRBJ2-7, reads GAGVSQSPRYKVTKRGQDVALRCDPISGHVSLYWYRQALGQGPEFLTYFNYEAQQDKSGLPNDRFSAERPEGSISTLTIQRTEQRDSAMYRCASSPSKGQGTYEQYFGPGTRLTVT.

The genes are TRBV7-2 and TRBJ1-1, with 8 bases that match TRBD1. The germline gives CDR1 SGHTA, CDR2 FQGNSA. The CDR3 loop spans 16 amino acids. After removal of 5 bases from V and 1 base from J, the junction contained 9 bases not matched to a gene. The CDR3 DNA reads as TGTGCCAGCAGCCCGGTCCGACAGGGGTCGAACACTGAAGCTTTCTTT. Its protein is CASSPVRQGSNTEAFF.

This chain connects TRBV6-2 or TRBV6-3 to TRBJ2-7; TRBD1 matches 7 bases. CDR1 MNHEY and CDR2 SVGEGT come from the germline V gene. V was pared by 2 bases and J by 3 bases, with 4 bases of the junction left unmatched. The CDR3 consists of 14 residues. Written as DNA, the CDR3 is TGTGCCAGCAGTTACGGGACAGTTCTCTACGAGCAGTACGTC. This codes for CASSYGTVLYEQYV.

The gene calls are TRBV20-1 and TRBJ1-2; D remains unclear. CDR3 length equals 14 residues. CDR1 and CDR2 (germline): DFQATT, SNEGSKA (reference sequence). Trimming cost V 5 bases and J 4 bases, with 17 bases left between them. CDR3 DNA sequence: TGCAGTGCTGTCGGAGGGCCTCCAGGCTATGGCTACACCTTC. It codes for CSAVGGPPGYGYTF.

This clonotype was recorded at least ten times. The V gene is TRBV6-5, the J gene TRBJ2-1; D gene uncertain. The CDR3 has 14 amino acids. The germline CDR1 and CDR2 sequences are MNHEY and SVGAGI. V shed 2 bases and J shed 0 bases, with 5 bases lying between them. CDR3: CASSYRGSYNEQFF. The CDR3, as DNA: TGTGCCAGCAGTTACCGCGGCTCCTACAATGAGCAGTTCTTC.

The chain carries TRBV5-4 and TRBJ2-3; TRBD1 or TRBD2 may be the D gene (5 bases each). V was shortened by 7 bases and J by 2 bases, with 5 bases between the two germline ends. Germline lookup yields CDR1 SGHNT and CDR2 YYREEE (reference sequence). This CDR3 spans 11 amino acids. CDR3 loop: CASGTTDTQYF. In DNA form, the CDR3 reads TGTGCCAGCGGGACCACAGATACGCAGTATTTT.

This clonotype showed up just a few times. The V gene is TRBV3-1, the J gene TRBJ2-5; 7 positions match TRBD1. CDR1 is LGHDT and CDR2 is YNNKEL in the germline V gene (reference sequence). V was clipped by 4 bases and J by 2 bases; unmatched bases: 4. This CDR3 is 14 amino acids long. CDR3 region: CASSRGQYQETQYF. DNA for the CDR3: TGTGCCAGCAGCCGGGGACAGTATCAAGAGACCCAGTACTTC.

The chain has TRBV19 and TRBJ1-2, with D possibly TRBD1 on 6 matching bases. The germline gives CDR1 LNHDA, CDR2 SQIVND (reference sequence). The CDR3 has 13 residues. The V gene lost 7 bases and the J gene lost 8 bases, with 17 bases spanning the gap. The CDR3 sequence is CASMRQGRWGYTF. The CDR3 DNA follows: TGTGCCAGTATGCGCCAGGGGAGGTGGGGCTACACCTTC. Full variable domain (rest looked up from reference TRBV19 and TRBJ1-2): DGGITQSPKYLFRKEGQNVTLSCEQNLNHDAMYWYRQDPGQGLRLIYYSQIVNDFQKGDIAEGYSVSREKKESFPLTVTSAQKNPTAFYLCASMRQGRWGYTFGSGTRLTVV.

This rearrangement joins TRBV21-1 to TRBJ1-1; TRBD1 is the table's D call, not checked against the DNA. TRBV21-1 is flagged as a pseudogene. The CDR3 sequence is 13 residues long. CDR3 loop: CAGDTGINAEAFF. The CDR3 nucleotides are TGTGCCGGCGACACAGGGATTAACGCTGAAGCTTTCTTT.

This chain uses TRBV12-3 or TRBV12-4 with TRBJ1-4; TRBD1 aligns across 8 bases. The length of the CDR3 is 15 residues. The J segment lost 7 bases and the V segment lost 5 bases, leaving 9 bases of the junction unmatched. Here the CDR3 DNA reads TGTGCCAGCAGTCCCCCGACAGGGGCAGGTGAAAAACTGTTTTTT. Encoded protein: CASSPPTGAGEKLFF.

The chain has TRBV4-2 and TRBJ2-2, with 10 bases that match TRBD2. The CDR3 totals 16 residues. With V trimmed by 5 bases and J by 3 bases, 6 bases remained unmatched. Germline CDR1 reads LGHNA; CDR2 reads YNFKEQ. The CDR3 DNA sequence: TGTGCCAGCAGCGTTTCTAGCGGGGGTGACACCGGGGAGCTGTTTTTT. It is translated as CASSVSSGGDTGELFF.

This clonotype has only a few counts. The V and J genes are TRBV7-2 and TRBJ1-2, with D perhaps matching TRBD1 (6 bases). The CDR3 runs to 15 residues. Deletions cut 0 bases from V and 5 bases from J, with 13 bases between. CDR1 and CDR2 (germline): SGHTA, FQGNSA. CDR3 nucleotide sequence: TGTGCCAGCAGCTTAGCTTCCGGGGGGCAATATGGCTACACCTTC. This encodes CASSLASGGQYGYTF.

The CDR3 coding sequence is TGCGCCAGCAGCCCCCACAGGGATTCCTACGGCTACACCTTC. It translates to CASSPHRDSYGYTF. The chain recombines TRBV4-1 with TRBJ1-2; D is possibly TRBD1 (6 bases). Germline lookup yields CDR1 MGHRA and CDR2 YSYEKL. This CDR3 contains 14 residues. V dropped 4 bases and J dropped 8 bases, with 17 bases sitting between them.

This clonotype showed up just a few times. V is TRBV12-3 or TRBV12-4 and J is TRBJ1-1; D is unresolved. This CDR3 has 15 amino acids. Trimming pared 7 bases from V and 1 base from J, leaving 16 bases between. The CDR3 loop is CASTNTGPGNTEAFF. The CDR3 DNA is TGTGCCAGCACCAACACCGGCCCCGGGAACACTGAAGCTTTCTTT.

This clonotype appeared a few times. The rearrangement uses TRBV7-9 and TRBJ1-1, with D possibly being TRBD1 (5 bases). V was shortened by 2 bases and J by 7 bases, with 14 bases between the two germline ends. The germline V gene has CDR1 SEHNR and CDR2 FQNEAQ (reference sequence). The CDR3 covers 14 residues. This chain's CDR3 is CASSLSSRGGEAFF. The DNA for the CDR3 is TGTGCCAGCAGCTTATCTTCCCGGGGGGGTGAAGCTTTCTTT.

This sequence joins TRBV7-9 and TRBJ1-1, with D possibly TRBD1 on 6 matching bases. The V end lost 6 bases, the J end lost 1 base, and 18 bases lay between the germline ends. There are 16 residues in the CDR3. Germline-derived CDR1 and CDR2 are SEHNR and FQNEAQ (reference sequence). CDR3 bases: TGTGCCAGCAGACCGTCGGGGGCAGGGGCGAACACTGAAGCTTTCTTT. It yields the protein CASRPSGAGANTEAFF.

This clonotype was detected only a few times. The chain links TRBV5-1 to TRBJ2-2; 8 nucleotides align to TRBD1. Germline V lookup: CDR1 SGHRS, CDR2 YFSETQ. With V trimmed by 0 bases and J by 2 bases, 3 bases remained unmatched. The CDR3 is made up of 16 amino acids. The CDR3 protein is CASSLESGGNTGELFF. The DNA for the CDR3 is TGCGCCAGCAGCTTGGAATCAGGGGGCAACACCGGGGAGCTGTTTTTT.

The chain is built from TRBV6-2 or TRBV6-3 and TRBJ2-3; D remains unclear. Germline-derived CDR1 and CDR2 are MNHEY and SVGEGT. V shed 8 bases and J shed 5 bases, with 20 bases lying between them. This CDR3 has 15 amino acids. CDR3 DNA: TGTGCCAGCTCTTCCGTTGCAGAGCTGCAAGATACGCAGTATTTT. This translates into CASSSVAELQDTQYF.

The rearrangement uses TRBV15 and TRBJ2-5; possibly TRBD1 for D (5 bases). Trimming removed 0 bases from V and 5 bases from J, with 19 bases in between. Germline V gene sequence: CDR1 LNHNV, CDR2 YYDKDF (reference sequence). The CDR3 has 17 residues. In DNA form, the CDR3 reads TGTGCCACCAGCAGAGATAAGGGCAGGGTGTTGTCGGAGACCCAGTACTTC. Its translation is CATSRDKGRVLSETQYF. The whole variable domain, filled in from reference TRBV15 and TRBJ2-5, reads DAMVIQNPRYQVTQFGKPVTLSCSQTLNHNVMYWYQQKSSQAPKLLFHYYDKDFNNEADTPDNFQSRRPNTSFCFLDIRSPGLGDTAMYLCATSRDKGRVLSETQYFGPGTRLLVL.

This clonotype turned up a few times. The CDR3 loop reads CASSLTSKNGELFF. For the CDR3, the DNA is TGTGCCAGCAGCTTAACGTCGAAGAACGGGGAGCTGTTTTTT. The J gene is TRBJ2-2, the V gene TRBV7-3, with D uncertain. The CDR3 is 14 residues long. CDR1 is SGHTA and CDR2 is FQGTGA in the germline V gene. Trimming stripped 0 bases from V and 7 bases from J, with 9 bases between.

The J gene is TRBJ2-7, the V gene TRBV5-1, with D unresolved. The CDR3 totals 14 residues. Germline CDR1 and CDR2: SGHRS and YFSETQ. Deletions cut 4 bases from V and 7 bases from J, with 18 bases between. The CDR3 DNA reads as TGCGCCAGCAGCGTGGCTCCAGGACCCTTGGAGCAGTACGTC. It translates to CASSVAPGPLEQYV.

CDR3 sequence reads: CAAGTGEYTQYF. The CDR3 nucleotides read TGCGCCGCCGGGACAGGGGAATATACGCAGTATTTT. The chain is built from TRBV5-1 and TRBJ2-3, with 10 bases identical to TRBD1. The CDR3 has 12 amino acids. The ends lost 10 bases at V and 7 bases at J; junction bases unmatched: 6. CDR1 SGHRS and CDR2 YFSETQ come from the germline V gene.

The chain joins TRBV29-1 to TRBJ1-1; D is undetermined. The germline gives CDR1 SQVTM, CDR2 ANQGSEA. This CDR3 region has 12 residues. Trimming shortened V by 4 bases and J by 2 bases, and 8 bases separated the two germline ends. The CDR3 reads CSVVTVNTEAFF. CDR3 bases: TGCAGCGTTGTCACAGTTAACACTGAAGCTTTCTTT.

In this sample, this clonotype turned up a few times. V gene TRBV7-9 combines with J gene TRBJ2-5; TRBD1 aligns across 7 bases. The J segment lost 1 base and the V segment lost 5 bases, leaving 4 bases of the junction unmatched. Germline loops: CDR1 SEHNR, CDR2 FQNEAQ (reference sequence). The CDR3 spans 14 residues. The CDR3, as DNA: TGTGCCAGCAGCGTCGACAGGGCCCAAGAGACCCAGTACTTC. Amino acids: CASSVDRAQETQYF.

This chain links TRBV9 with TRBJ2-5, with 8 bases identical to TRBD1. The germline V gene has CDR1 SGDLS and CDR2 YYNGEE. The junction had 7 bases not matched to a gene; V was cut back by 2 bases and J by 4 bases. The CDR3 sequence is 15 residues long. CDR3 loop: CASSVEGTGVETQYF. The CDR3 DNA reads as TGTGCCAGCAGCGTGGAGGGGACAGGTGTAGAGACCCAGTACTTC.

The chain links TRBV3-1 to TRBJ2-5; 13 positions agree with TRBD2. Germline V CDR1 and CDR2: LGHDT, YNNKEL (reference sequence). V dropped 7 bases and J dropped 2; count of bases not matched to a gene: 7. The CDR3 consists of 16 residues. CDR3 bases: TGTGCCAGCACCCTGGGGACTAGCGGGGAACAAGAGACCCAGTACTTC. It is translated as CASTLGTSGEQETQYF.

The rearrangement uses TRBV10-3 and TRBJ1-5; the D gene is possibly TRBD1 (5 bases). The CDR3 runs to 15 residues. V lost 0 bases and J 5 bases, leaving 11 bases between the germline ends. Germline V gene data show CDR1 as ENHRY and CDR2 as SYGVKD. The CDR3 nucleotides are TGTGCCATCAGTGAGTCGGAGTGGGGGGATCAGCCCCAGCATTTT. Its translation is CAISESEWGDQPQHF.

The chain is built from TRBV5-4 and TRBJ2-5; D may be TRBD1 or TRBD2 (7 bases each). Trimming pared 3 bases from V and 4 bases from J, leaving 16 bases between. Germline CDR1 and CDR2: SGHNT and YYREEE (reference sequence). This CDR3 is 15 amino acids long. DNA of the CDR3: TGTGCCAGCAGCTCTACAGGGGAGGGTGGAGAGACCCAGTACTTC. This sequence encodes CASSSTGEGGETQYF.

In this sample, this clonotype turned up a few times. V and J are TRBV29-1 and TRBJ1-1; D remains ambiguous. Trimming removed 7 bases at V and 0 bases at J, with 9 bases between. The CDR3 totals 12 residues. Germline V gives CDR1 SQVTM, CDR2 ANQGSEA. This chain's CDR3 is CSAVGVNTEAFF. The CDR3 DNA is TGCAGCGCTGTAGGTGTGAACACTGAAGCTTTCTTT. The whole variable domain, remainder taken from reference TRBV29-1 and TRBJ1-1, is SAVISQKPSRDICQRGTSLTIQCQVDSQVTMMFWYRQQPGQSLTLIATANQGSEATYESGFVIDKFPISRPNLTFSTLTVSNMSPEDSSIYLCSAVGVNTEAFFGQGTRLTVV.

This clonotype has ten or more counts. The chain has TRBV20-1 and TRBJ2-7; 7 positions agree with TRBD2. J was trimmed by 3 bases and V by 5 bases; bases with no gene match: 13. The CDR3 is 15 residues long. The V gene's germline CDR1 is DFQATT and CDR2 SNEGSKA (reference sequence). CDR3 residues: CSAASYGRAVYEQYF. CDR3 bases: TGCAGTGCTGCCAGTTATGGGAGGGCGGTCTACGAGCAGTACTTC.